What follows are 20 T cell receptor beta chains derived from one specimen sequenced in a study of T cells after yellow fever vaccination. MiXCR, run by TCRdb on the 5' RACE reads, gives a single entry per CDR3 protein. Of under 500,000 distinct CDR3 sequences listed, around 20% are singletons. The source was PBMCs, collected before the yellow fever booster vaccination. The receptors shown here come from a young man who received the YFV17D yellow fever vaccine.

This rearrangement joins TRBV7-2 to TRBJ2-5; perhaps TRBD2 as D (5 bases). Germline assignment: CDR1 SGHTA and CDR2 FQGNSA. The CDR3 loop spans 14 amino acids. Trimming left V 3 bases short and J 5 bases short, with 13 bases between. CDR3 in amino acids: CASSFIPGWETQYF. CDR3 sequence (DNA): TGTGCCAGCAGCTTTATTCCGGGATGGGAGACCCAGTACTTC.

The J gene is TRBJ2-2, the V gene TRBV11-3; D call uncertain. The CDR3 has 13 residues. The V and J ends lost 4 bases and 9 bases respectively, with 12 bases between them. Per the germline V gene, CDR1 is SGHNT and CDR2 is YENEEA. CDR3 bases: TGTGCCAGCAGCTACGGACCGAACAGGGAGCTGTTTTTT. It yields the protein CASSYGPNRELFF.

Here the CDR3 DNA reads TGTGCCAGCTCACGAAACACGGGGCCTGGCGGGGCACGCACAGATACGCAGTATTTT. Its protein is CASSRNTGPGGARTDTQYF. This chain links TRBV18 with TRBJ2-3; D may be TRBD2 (6 bases). CDR1 KGHSH and CDR2 LQKENI come from the germline V gene. The V gene lost 4 bases and the J gene lost 1 base, with 24 bases spanning the gap. The length of the CDR3 is 19 residues.

The rearrangement links TRBV5-1 to TRBJ2-5, with 11 bases matching TRBD1. Germline V gene sequence: CDR1 SGHRS, CDR2 YFSETQ. V was clipped by 4 bases and J by 0 bases; unmatched bases: 8. The CDR3 totals 17 residues. The CDR3 DNA sequence: TGCGCCAGCAGCCGGGGACAGGGGGGCTCTTACCAAGAGACCCAGTACTTC. This codes for CASSRGQGGSYQETQYF.

This chain connects TRBV24-1 to TRBJ2-7; D gene uncertain. V was trimmed by 10 bases and J by 5 bases, leaving 2 bases between them. CDR3 length: 8 residues. The germline V gene encodes CDR1 KGHDR and CDR2 SFDVKD. CDR3 in amino acids: CATDEQYF. Here the CDR3 DNA reads TGTGCCACGGACGAGCAGTACTTC.

About this clonotype itself: Without the conserved terminal phenylalanine or tryptophan, this CDR3 likely stems from a read error. The DNA is omitted, as the CDR3 cannot be located on it reliably, and the CDR3 follows TCRdb's listing. The chain couples TRBV6-5 to TRBJ2-7; whether TRBD1, the table's D call, matches the DNA was not checked. The germline V gene has CDR1 MNHEY and CDR2 SVGAGI. The length of the CDR3 is 10 amino acids, counting both ends. This CDR3 is CASSYSGVSG.

The rearrangement uses TRBV19 and TRBJ1-1; no reliable D call. There are 15 residues in the CDR3. Germline CDR1 LNHDA, CDR2 SQIVND (reference sequence). Trimming took 3 bases from V and 3 from J, leaving 14 bases between them. In DNA, the CDR3 is TGTGCCAGTAGTATCCAGAGAGCCGACTACACTGAAGCTTTCTTT. This translates into CASSIQRADYTEAFF.

DNA for the CDR3: TGTGCCACCAGTTCCCCGCACCCGGACAGGGTTGGAAACACCATATATTTT. This sequence encodes CATSSPHPDRVGNTIYF. The J gene is TRBJ1-3, the V gene TRBV24-1; 8 nucleotides match TRBD1. The CDR3 is 17 residues long. The junction had 12 bases not matched to a gene; V was cut back by 6 bases and J by 3 bases. Germline lookup yields CDR1 KGHDR and CDR2 SFDVKD.

V gene TRBV27 combines with J gene TRBJ2-1; no clear D gene. Trimming removed 7 bases at V and 0 bases at J, with 13 bases between. From germline, CDR1 is MNHEY and CDR2 SMNVEV (reference sequence). The CDR3 spans 15 residues. The CDR3 here is CASMNTYSSYNEQFF. The CDR3 region has the DNA TGTGCCAGCATGAATACCTATAGCTCCTACAATGAGCAGTTCTTC.

V gene TRBV15 combines with J gene TRBJ2-3; D remains ambiguous. Trimming left V 1 base short and J 6 bases short, with 8 bases between. The germline V gene encodes CDR1 LNHNV and CDR2 YYDKDF (reference sequence). CDR3 length: 13 residues. CDR3 in amino acids: CATSRAPVDTQYF. Here the CDR3 DNA reads TGTGCCACCAGCAGAGCCCCCGTGGATACGCAGTATTTT.

A few counts support this clonotype. This chain uses TRBV6-5 with TRBJ1-4; D not resolved. From germline, CDR1 is MNHEY and CDR2 SVGAGI. There are 15 residues in the CDR3. V was cut by 2 bases and J by 0 bases, with 7 bases left in between. The CDR3 is CASSYGLATNEKLFF. DNA for the CDR3: TGTGCCAGCAGTTACGGGTTAGCAACTAATGAAAAACTGTTTTTT.

The chain carries TRBV5-6 and TRBJ2-1; tentatively, D is TRBD1 (6 bases). CDR3 length equals 15 residues. Germline assignment: CDR1 SGHDT and CDR2 YYEEEE. Deletions cut 4 bases from V and 0 bases from J, with 11 bases between. Written as DNA, the CDR3 is TGTGCCAGCAGCGTGGGACATACCTCCTACAATGAGCAGTTCTTC. Amino acid sequence: CASSVGHTSYNEQFF.

The chain employs TRBV10-3 and TRBJ2-4; D gene ambiguous. This CDR3 has 13 amino acids. Per germline, CDR1 ENHRY and CDR2 SYGVKD. V was pared by 8 bases and J by 7 bases, with 15 bases between. The CDR3 region is CAIRREIGNIQYF. In nucleotides, the CDR3 is TGTGCCATCCGAAGAGAAATTGGGAACATTCAGTACTTC.

The table lists this clonotype with many counts. The chain is built from TRBV18 and TRBJ1-2; TRBD1 agrees at 8 bases. J was trimmed by 6 bases and V by 3 bases; bases with no gene match: 6. CDR1 KGHSH and CDR2 LQKENI come from the germline V gene. This CDR3 has 14 residues. The CDR3 region is CASSPFSDRDGYTF. In DNA form, the CDR3 reads TGTGCCAGCTCACCGTTTTCGGACAGGGATGGCTACACCTTC.

The chain has TRBV7-2 and TRBJ1-2, with TRBD1 as a possible D gene (5 bases). Deletions cut 5 bases from V and 2 bases from J, with 15 bases between. CDR3 length: 15 residues. The germline V gene has CDR1 SGHTA and CDR2 FQGNSA. The CDR3: CASSRRAGRNYGYTF. Here the CDR3 DNA reads TGTGCCAGCAGCCGTAGGGCAGGGCGAAACTATGGCTACACCTTC.

This clonotype was seen more than once but under ten times. The J gene is TRBJ2-3, the V gene TRBV6-5, with D uncertain. Deletions cut 0 bases from V and 8 bases from J, with 9 bases between. CDR1 and CDR2 from the germline V gene are MNHEY and SVGAGI. This CDR3 spans 13 amino acids. CDR3 coding DNA: TGTGCCAGCAGTTACTCGACAATTGGTACGCAGTATTTT. Protein sequence: CASSYSTIGTQYF.

This chain links TRBV2 with TRBJ1-3; TRBD1 agrees at 7 bases. With 3 bases clipped from V and 0 bases from J, the junction kept 5 bases outside the gene matches. This CDR3 spans 16 amino acids. The germline gives CDR1 SNHLY, CDR2 FYNNEI. The CDR3 reads CASSEGTANSGNTIYF. CDR3 DNA sequence: TGTGCCAGCAGTGAGGGGACAGCCAACTCTGGAAACACCATATATTTT.

This clonotype was observed many times. V gene TRBV29-1 combines with J gene TRBJ2-1; 9 bases are a match to TRBD2. The CDR3 runs 17 residues. The trim removed 0 bases at V and 0 bases at J, leaving 6 bases unmatched. CDR1 and CDR2 from the germline V gene are SQVTM and ANQGSEA. DNA for the CDR3: TGCAGCGTTGAAGATGCGGGGGGGTCGAGCTCCTACAATGAGCAGTTCTTC. This encodes CSVEDAGGSSSYNEQFF.

The J gene is TRBJ2-5, the V gene TRBV5-1, with D perhaps TRBD2 (6 bases). The V gene's germline CDR1 is SGHRS and CDR2 YFSETQ. The ends were cut back, 0 bases at V and 5 bases at J, with 17 bases in the middle. The length of the CDR3 is 16 residues. The CDR3 protein is CASSLEARLSGETQYF. Written as DNA, the CDR3 is TGCGCCAGCAGCTTGGAGGCCAGGCTAAGCGGGGAGACCCAGTACTTC. Full variable domain (rest looked up from reference TRBV5-1 and TRBJ2-5): KAGVTQTPRYLIKTRGQQVTLSCSPISGHRSVSWYQQTPGQGLQFLFEYFSETQRNKGNFPGRFSGRQFSNSRSEMNVSTLELGDSALYLCASSLEARLSGETQYFGPGTRLLVL.

The J gene is TRBJ2-2, the V gene TRBV5-4; 7 nucleotides match TRBD2. This CDR3 is 14 amino acids long. The germline V gene has CDR1 SGHNT and CDR2 YYREEE (reference sequence). V gave up 3 bases and J gave up 6 bases; unmatched junction bases: 5. The CDR3 loop reads CASSSGLSPGELFF. For the CDR3, the DNA is TGTGCCAGCAGCTCGGGACTATCTCCCGGGGAGCTGTTTTTT.